This T cell receptor beta chain was sequenced for a study of control samples from healthy donors and cancer patients. TCRdb's table, derived via immunoSEQ multiplex PCR, lists solely in-frame clones and lacks some. Here the sample spans under 150,000 clones, approximately 94% being singletons. Trimming pared 0 bases from V and 9 bases from J, leaving 3 bases between. Germline V lookup: CDR1 MNHNY, CDR2 SVGAGI (reference sequence). The length of the CDR3 is 11 residues. The rearrangement links TRBV6-6 to TRBJ2-1; D remains unclear. The sequenced sample was blood. The TCR sequence derives from a man in his thirties or forties in good health. The CDR3 coding sequence is TGTGCCAGCAGTTACTCCGGTGAGCAGTTCTTC. Protein product: CASSYSGEQFF.